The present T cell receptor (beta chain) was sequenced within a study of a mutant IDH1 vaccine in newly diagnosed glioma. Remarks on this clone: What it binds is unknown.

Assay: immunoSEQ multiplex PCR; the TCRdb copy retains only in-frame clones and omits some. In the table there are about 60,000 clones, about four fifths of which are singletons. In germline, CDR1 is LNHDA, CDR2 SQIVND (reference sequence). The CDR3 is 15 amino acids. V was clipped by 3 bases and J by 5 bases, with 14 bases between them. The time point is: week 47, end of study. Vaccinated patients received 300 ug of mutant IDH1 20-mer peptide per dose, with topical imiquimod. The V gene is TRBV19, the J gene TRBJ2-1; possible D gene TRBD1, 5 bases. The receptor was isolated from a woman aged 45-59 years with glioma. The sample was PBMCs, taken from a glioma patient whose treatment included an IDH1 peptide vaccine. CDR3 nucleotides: TGTGCCAGTAGTATTGTAGGGGTCAGCGACAATGAGCAGTTCTTC. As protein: CASSIVGVSDNEQFF.